What follows are 5 T cell receptor beta chains derived from one specimen sequenced in a study of blood T cell repertoires in COVID-19. TCRdb's copy holds only in-frame clones and misses some; the assay was immunoSEQ multiplex PCR. The sample holds 65,000 to 90,000 clones, roughly nine tenths seen once. The sequenced sample consisted of peripheral blood. All receptors come from a man at least 80 years old with acute or convalescent COVID-19.

This chain connects TRBV13 to TRBJ2-3, with 8 bases matching TRBD2. J was trimmed by 8 bases and V by 4 bases; bases with no gene match: 8. CDR1 and CDR2 from the germline V gene are PRHDT and FYEKMQ (reference sequence). The CDR3 extends over 14 amino acids. The CDR3 protein is CASSSPSGGGTQYF. CDR3 DNA: TGTGCCAGCAGCTCCCCCAGCGGGGGAGGTACGCAGTATTTT.

This chain joins TRBV5-1 and TRBJ1-5, with TRBD1 as a possible D gene (6 bases). V shed 0 bases and J shed 2 bases, with 9 bases lying between them. The CDR3 is made up of 15 amino acids. CDR1 is SGHRS, CDR2 YFSETQ, per germline. The CDR3 protein is CASSLAGGRNQPQHF. CDR3 nucleotides: TGCGCCAGCAGCTTGGCGGGGGGGCGCAATCAGCCCCAGCATTTT.

The chain carries TRBV24-1 and TRBJ2-2; TRBD1 might be the D (5 bases). This CDR3 region has 15 residues. Germline CDR1 KGHDR, CDR2 SFDVKD. V gave up 2 bases and J gave up 5 bases, with 11 bases separating them. Here the CDR3 DNA reads TGTGCCACCAGTGATTGGCAGGGAACGACCGGGGAGCTGTTTTTT. This translates into CATSDWQGTTGELFF.

The chain uses TRBV10-3 and TRBJ1-5; D is uncertain. The CDR3 spans 13 residues. V lost 6 bases and J lost 0, with 6 bases in between. Looked up from germline, CDR1 is ENHRY and CDR2 is SYGVKD. The CDR3 bases are TGTGCCATCAGACAGTATAGCAATCAGCCCCAGCATTTT. This translates into CAIRQYSNQPQHF.

The chain employs TRBV7-9 and TRBJ1-1; D uncertain. Germline CDR1 and CDR2: SEHNR and FQNEAQ (reference sequence). Trimming removed 1 base at V and 2 bases at J, with 11 bases between. This CDR3 has 15 residues. The CDR3 sequence: CASSLVLLRNTEAFF. CDR3 nucleotide sequence: TGTGCCAGCAGCTTAGTGCTTCTAAGAAACACTGAAGCTTTCTTT.